The sequence of this T cell receptor beta chain was determined in a study of identical twins. TCRdb reanalysed the 5' RACE reads using MiXCR and keeps one entry per CDR3 protein. The table has over 600,000 distinct CDR3 sequences, about 20% seen once. CDR1 and CDR2 (germline): DFQATT, SNEGSKA (reference sequence). The CDR3 is 11 residues long. V shed 3 bases and J shed 4 bases, with 6 bases lying between them. The sample was also reused in another study, on T cells expressing NK-cell markers. That work contributes: A few donors showed these clonotypes also leading the CD3+CD56-NKG2C+ fraction.

The clonotype originates from a woman aged 18-29 years in good health. The chain links TRBV20-1 to TRBJ1-1, with no clear D. Material for sequencing was PBMCs. CDR3 coding DNA: TGCAGTGCTAGCCTGCCCACTGAAGCTTTCTTT. Encoded protein: CSASLPTEAFF.